The 21 T cell receptor beta chains below all came from one sample that was sequenced in a study of cytomegalovirus exposure and HLA in healthy donors. Primers: 60 Vbeta forward and 13 Jbeta reverse. Using immunoSEQ multiplex PCR, the repertoire was profiled, and TCRdb retains in-frame clones only, with some absent. The sample lists over 100,000 clones; around 79% were seen once. The source material was PBMCs. The source of these receptors is a woman aged 40 to 49 in good health and CMV-seropositive.

This clone was counted between two and nine times. The chain joins TRBV6-1 to TRBJ1-2; D not certain. The CDR3 loop spans 12 amino acids. The V end was cut by 3 bases, the J end by 4 bases, with 6 bases between. Germline lookup yields CDR1 MNHNS and CDR2 SASEGT. The CDR3, as DNA: TGTGCCAGCAGTGAGGCAGGCTATGGCTACACCTTC. It is translated as CASSEAGYGYTF.

V is TRBV5-4 and J is TRBJ2-2, with 10 bases identical to TRBD2. This CDR3 is built from 15 residues. V lost 3 bases, J lost 6 bases, and 5 bases stayed unmatched. Germline loops: CDR1 SGHNT, CDR2 YYREEE (reference sequence). The CDR3 reads CASSSSGRAAGELFF. The CDR3 region has the DNA TGTGCCAGCAGCTCAAGCGGGAGGGCCGCCGGGGAGCTGTTTTTT.

This clone was found once. The chain is built from TRBV4-2 and TRBJ2-5; tentatively, D is TRBD2 (6 bases). The ends were cut back, 1 base at V and 0 bases at J, with 6 bases in the middle. Germline V lookup: CDR1 LGHNA, CDR2 YNFKEQ. This CDR3 is 14 amino acids long. CDR3 sequence reads: CASSQGTNQETQYF. DNA for the CDR3: TGTGCCAGCAGCCAAGGGACTAACCAAGAGACCCAGTACTTC.

This clone was found once. The chain uses TRBV14 and TRBJ1-2, with 10 bases matching TRBD1. This CDR3 has 16 amino acids. The J segment lost 4 bases and the V segment lost 5 bases, leaving 10 bases of the junction unmatched. The V gene's germline CDR1 is SGHDN and CDR2 FVKESK. The CDR3 here is CASSFRDRGLGYGYTF. DNA for the CDR3: TGTGCCAGCAGCTTCCGGGACAGGGGCCTCGGCTATGGCTACACCTTC.

The chain uses TRBV6-5 and TRBJ1-2; a weak D match, TRBD1 (6 bases). Trimming shortened V by 8 bases and J by 6 bases, and 16 bases separated the two germline ends. CDR3 size: 13 residues. Germline V CDR1 and CDR2: MNHEY, SVGAGI. In DNA, the CDR3 is TGTGCCAGCCGCCGCAGGGGCGCGGATGGCTACACCTTC. It codes for CASRRRGADGYTF.

This clone was found a few times. The chain recombines TRBV30 with TRBJ1-1, with a weak D call TRBD1 (6 bases). The germline V gene encodes CDR1 GTSNPN and CDR2 SVGIG (reference sequence). The V end was cut by 0 bases, the J end by 11 bases, with 25 bases between. CDR3 length equals 16 residues. The CDR3 loop is CAWSVRRRDGGGGAFF. CDR3 bases: TGTGCCTGGAGTGTACGGCGGAGGGACGGGGGCGGGGGGGCTTTCTTT.

This chain joins TRBV5-5 and TRBJ1-1, with TRBD1 as a possible D gene (5 bases). In germline, CDR1 is SGHKS, CDR2 YYEKEE (reference sequence). V dropped 5 bases and J dropped 0 bases, with 17 bases sitting between them. The CDR3 has 16 residues. DNA for the CDR3: TGTGCCAGCAGACAAGGGGCCCTCGCCTTGAACACTGAAGCTTTCTTT. Its translation is CASRQGALALNTEAFF.

The chain is built from TRBV11-2 and TRBJ2-7; 9 bases align to TRBD1. The V gene's germline CDR1 is SGHAT and CDR2 FQNNGV. After removal of 4 bases from V and 2 bases from J, the junction contained 6 bases not matched to a gene. CDR3 size: 15 residues. In DNA form, the CDR3 reads TGTGCCAGCAGCTGGGGACAGGGCGGGGCCTACGAGCAGTACTTC. Translating gives CASSWGQGGAYEQYF.

This clone was picked up a small number of times. The chain uses TRBV7-2 and TRBJ2-7, with 12 bases matching TRBD1. CDR1 is SGHTA and CDR2 is FQGNSA in the germline V gene. V lost 4 bases, J lost 5 bases, and 6 bases stayed unmatched. The CDR3 totals 15 residues. The CDR3 bases are TGTGCCAGCAGCTCGGGGGACAGGGGGCTCGACGAGCAGTACTTC. Protein product: CASSSGDRGLDEQYF. The full variable domain, completed using reference TRBV7-2 and TRBJ2-7, is GAGVSQSPSNKVTEKGKDVELRCDPISGHTALYWYRQSLGQGLEFLIYFQGNSAPDKSGLPSDRFSAERTGGSVSTLTIQRTQQEDSAVYLCASSSGDRGLDEQYFGPGTRLTVT.

This clone has only one observation. This rearrangement joins TRBV5-1 to TRBJ2-5; TRBD2 aligns across 16 bases. CDR1 is SGHRS and CDR2 is YFSETQ in the germline V gene. The CDR3 is 18 residues long. The J segment lost 4 bases and the V segment lost 2 bases, leaving 8 bases of the junction unmatched. CDR3 DNA: TGCGCCAGCAGCTTCACCGGGACTAGCGGGGGGGGGCGAGAGACCCAGTACTTC. This sequence encodes CASSFTGTSGGGRETQYF.

The rearrangement links TRBV30 to TRBJ1-5; 8 bases are a match to TRBD1. The CDR3 covers 14 residues. V shed 4 bases, J shed 1 base, and the junction held 3 bases outside the gene matches. Germline lookup yields CDR1 GTSNPN and CDR2 SVGIG (reference sequence). CDR3 in DNA: TGTGCCTGGAAAGACAGGGGAAGCAATCAGCCCCAGCATTTT. This encodes CAWKDRGSNQPQHF.

This clone was counted only a few times. The chain combines TRBV5-1 with TRBJ2-7, with TRBD1 identical over 7 bases. Per germline, CDR1 SGHRS and CDR2 YFSETQ. The CDR3 extends over 15 amino acids. V shed 2 bases, J shed 3 bases, and the junction held 8 bases outside the gene matches. For the CDR3, the DNA is TGCGCCAGCAGCTTCGACAGGGAAGGTGGCTACGAGCAGTACTTC. Residues: CASSFDREGGYEQYF.

The V and J genes are TRBV7-2 and TRBJ2-5; weak D call: TRBD2 (7 bases). CDR1 and CDR2 (germline): SGHTA, FQGNSA. CDR3 size: 16 residues. The V end was cut by 0 bases, the J end by 1 base, with 12 bases between. The CDR3: CASSLAGRGLQETQYF. CDR3 nucleotide sequence: TGTGCCAGCAGCTTAGCGGGGCGGGGGCTCCAAGAGACCCAGTACTTC.

The chain carries TRBV27 and TRBJ2-5, with 8 bases identical to TRBD2. CDR3 length: 16 residues. The V gene end was trimmed by 2 bases and the J gene end by 4 bases; junction bases not matched to a gene: 9. Germline lookup yields CDR1 MNHEY and CDR2 SMNVEV (reference sequence). The CDR3 region has the DNA TGTGCCAGCAGTTTACTTCCGGGGGGGTTAGGAGAGACCCAGTACTTC. Residues: CASSLLPGGLGETQYF.

The chain employs TRBV19 and TRBJ2-5; TRBD1 matches 7 bases. Trimming removed 5 bases from V and 1 base from J; junction bases left unmatched: 7. Germline CDR1 is LNHDA and CDR2 is SQIVND (reference sequence). CDR3 size: 15 residues. The CDR3 DNA reads TGTGCCAGTAGTCCGATCCGGACAGGCCAAGAGACCCAGTACTTC. Protein: CASSPIRTGQETQYF.

The chain combines TRBV18 with TRBJ2-2, with D unresolved. CDR3 length: 16 amino acids. Germline CDR1 and CDR2: KGHSH and LQKENI. Between the trimmed V and J ends, which lost 2 bases and 7 bases, there was a span of 17 bases. In nucleotides, the CDR3 is TGTGCCAGCTCACCAATTTACATACGTATGGTCGGGGAGCTGTTTTTT. Its protein is CASSPIYIRMVGELFF.

The rearrangement joins TRBV30 to TRBJ1-6; 9 bases map to TRBD1. The trim removed 0 bases at V and 7 bases at J, leaving 13 bases unmatched. CDR3 size: 18 residues. Germline V gene sequence: CDR1 GTSNPN, CDR2 SVGIG (reference sequence). The CDR3 sequence is CAWSVDRFMGQGNSPLHF. The CDR3 DNA reads TGTGCCTGGAGTGTAGATCGGTTCATGGGACAGGGCAATTCACCCCTCCACTTT.

The CDR3: CASTPTGVGVGEAFF. CDR3 sequence (DNA): TGTGCCAGCACACCAACCGGGGTCGGGGTAGGTGAAGCTTTCTTT. The V and J genes are TRBV6-5 and TRBJ1-1, with D uncertain. Germline V gives CDR1 MNHEY, CDR2 SVGAGI. The CDR3 runs 15 residues. Between the trimmed V and J ends, which lost 7 bases and 7 bases, there was a span of 22 bases.

About this clone itself: One end of the junction varies from germline; a read error may be responsible. The chain is built from TRBV5-1 and TRBJ2-4; D is ambiguous. Germline V gene lookup returns CDR1 SGHRS and CDR2 YFSETQ. The CDR3 contains 14 residues. CDR3 DNA: TGCGCCAGCAGCTTGGACGCCTTAGGAGAGCTTCTCCACTTC. Translating gives CASSLDALGELLHF.

This clone has only a few counts. This rearrangement joins TRBV7-3 to TRBJ1-1; D not resolved. CDR1 is SGHTA, CDR2 FQGTGA, per germline. CDR3 length: 12 residues. Between the trimmed V and J ends, which lost 8 bases and 2 bases, there was a span of 9 bases. This chain's CDR3 is CASEPLNTEAFF. For the CDR3, the DNA is TGTGCCAGCGAACCCCTAAACACTGAAGCTTTCTTT. The whole variable domain, filled in from reference TRBV7-3 and TRBJ1-1, reads GAGVSQTPSNKVTEKGKYVELRCDPISGHTALYWYRQSLGQGPEFLIYFQGTGAADDSGLPNDRFFAVRPEGSVSTLKIQRTERGDSAVYLCASEPLNTEAFFGQGTRLTVV.

A word on this clone: The junction does not match germline at one end; this may be a read error. For the CDR3, the DNA is TGTGCTAGCAGCTTAGCCGGGTCCAATGAGCAGTTCTTC. Its translation is CASSLAGSNEQFF. The chain combines TRBV7-7 with TRBJ2-1; the D is unclear. This CDR3 has 13 residues. CDR1 and CDR2 from the germline V gene are SSHAT and FNYEAQ (reference sequence).